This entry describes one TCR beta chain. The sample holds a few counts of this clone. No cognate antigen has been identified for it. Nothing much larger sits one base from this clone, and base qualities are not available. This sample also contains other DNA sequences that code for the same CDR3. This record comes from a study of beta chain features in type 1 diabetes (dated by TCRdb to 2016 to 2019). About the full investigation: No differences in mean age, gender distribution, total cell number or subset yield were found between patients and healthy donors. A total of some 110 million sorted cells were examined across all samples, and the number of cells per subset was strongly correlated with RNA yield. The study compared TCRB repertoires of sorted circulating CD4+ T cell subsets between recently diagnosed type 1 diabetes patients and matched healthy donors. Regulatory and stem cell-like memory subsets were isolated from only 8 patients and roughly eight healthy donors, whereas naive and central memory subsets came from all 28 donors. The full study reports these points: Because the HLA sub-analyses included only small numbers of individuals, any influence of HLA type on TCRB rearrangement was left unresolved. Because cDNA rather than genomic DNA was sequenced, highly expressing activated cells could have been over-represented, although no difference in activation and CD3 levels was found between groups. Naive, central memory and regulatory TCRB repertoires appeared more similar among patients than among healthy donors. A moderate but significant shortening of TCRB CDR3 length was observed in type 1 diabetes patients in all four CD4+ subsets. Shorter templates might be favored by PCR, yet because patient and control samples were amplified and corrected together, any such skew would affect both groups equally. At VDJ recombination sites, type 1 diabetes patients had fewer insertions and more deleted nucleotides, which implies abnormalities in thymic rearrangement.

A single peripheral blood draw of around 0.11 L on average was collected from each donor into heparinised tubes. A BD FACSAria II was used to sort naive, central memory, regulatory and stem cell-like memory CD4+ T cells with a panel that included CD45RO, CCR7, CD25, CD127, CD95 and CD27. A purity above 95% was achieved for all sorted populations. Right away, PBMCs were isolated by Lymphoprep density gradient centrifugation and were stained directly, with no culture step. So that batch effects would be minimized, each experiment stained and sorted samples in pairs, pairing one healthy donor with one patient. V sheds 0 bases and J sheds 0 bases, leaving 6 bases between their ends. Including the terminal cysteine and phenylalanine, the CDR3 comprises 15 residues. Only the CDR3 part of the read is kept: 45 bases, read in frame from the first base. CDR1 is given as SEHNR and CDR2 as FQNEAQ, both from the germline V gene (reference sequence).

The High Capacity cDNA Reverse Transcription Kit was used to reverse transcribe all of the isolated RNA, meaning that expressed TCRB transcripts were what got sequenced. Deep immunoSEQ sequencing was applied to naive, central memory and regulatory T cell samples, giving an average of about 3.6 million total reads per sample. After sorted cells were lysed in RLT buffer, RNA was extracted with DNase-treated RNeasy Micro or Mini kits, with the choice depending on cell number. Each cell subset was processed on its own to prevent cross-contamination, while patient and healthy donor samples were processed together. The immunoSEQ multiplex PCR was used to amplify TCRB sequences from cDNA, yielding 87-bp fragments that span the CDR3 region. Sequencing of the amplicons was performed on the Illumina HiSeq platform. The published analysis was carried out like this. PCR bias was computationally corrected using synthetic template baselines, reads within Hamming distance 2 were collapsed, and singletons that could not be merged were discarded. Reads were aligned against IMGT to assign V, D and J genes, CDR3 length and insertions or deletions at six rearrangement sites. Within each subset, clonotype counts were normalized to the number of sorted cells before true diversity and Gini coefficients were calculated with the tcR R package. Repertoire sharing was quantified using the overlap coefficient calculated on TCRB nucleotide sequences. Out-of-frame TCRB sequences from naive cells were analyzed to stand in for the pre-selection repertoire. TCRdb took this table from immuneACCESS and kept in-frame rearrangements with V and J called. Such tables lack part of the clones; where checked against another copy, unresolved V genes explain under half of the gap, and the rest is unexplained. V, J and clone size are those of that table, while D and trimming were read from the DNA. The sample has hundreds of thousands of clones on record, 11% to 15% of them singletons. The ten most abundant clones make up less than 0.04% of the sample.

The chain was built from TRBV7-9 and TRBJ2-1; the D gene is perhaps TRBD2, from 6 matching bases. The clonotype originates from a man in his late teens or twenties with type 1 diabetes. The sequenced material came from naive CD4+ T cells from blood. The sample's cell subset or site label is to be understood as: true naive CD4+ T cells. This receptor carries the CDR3 CASSLAGSSYNEQFF. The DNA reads TGTGCCAGCAGCTTAGCCGGGAGCTCCTACAATGAGCAGTTCTTC.